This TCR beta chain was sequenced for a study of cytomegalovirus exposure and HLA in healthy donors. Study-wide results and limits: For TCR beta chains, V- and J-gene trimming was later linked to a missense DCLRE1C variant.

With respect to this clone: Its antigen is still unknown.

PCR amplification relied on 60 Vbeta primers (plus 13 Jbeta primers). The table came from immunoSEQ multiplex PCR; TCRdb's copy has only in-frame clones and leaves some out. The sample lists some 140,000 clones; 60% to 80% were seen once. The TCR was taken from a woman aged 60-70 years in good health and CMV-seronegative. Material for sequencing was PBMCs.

The chain's CDR3 is CASSWYRETEAFF. For the CDR3, the DNA is TGTGCCAGCAGCTGGTACAGGGAAACTGAAGCTTTCTTT. The V call is TRBV7-3, the J call TRBJ1-1; tentative D call: TRBD1 (6 bases). The V and J ends lost 4 bases and 5 bases respectively, with 11 bases between them. CDR1 is SGHTA, CDR2 FQGTGA, per germline. The CDR3 loop spans 13 amino acids.